In this sample, the clone carrying this TCR beta chain turned up once. Profiling relied on immunoSEQ multiplex PCR, and the TCRdb table lists in-frame clones only, not all of them. The sample holds nearly 60,000 clones; over 75% are singletons and the top ten take 4% to 5.5%. The sample belongs to a study of blood T cell repertoires in COVID-19. Trimming removed 3 bases at V and 4 bases at J, with 13 bases between. The CDR3 consists of 14 residues. Per the germline V gene, CDR1 is LNHNV and CDR2 is YYDKDF (reference sequence). Sequencing used peripheral blood. The sequence derives from a man in his forties with active COVID-19. This chain connects TRBV15 to TRBJ2-7; a possible D gene is TRBD1 (6 bases). The DNA for the CDR3 is TGTGCCACCAGCAGGCCGGGACAAGGATACGAGCAGTACTTC. Amino acid sequence: CATSRPGQGYEQYF.